Following are 22 T cell receptor beta chains from one sample sequenced in a study of human T cells and chemical hapten exposure. The time point here: pre-sensitization, week 0. As to treatment: therapeutic diphenylcyclopropenone sensitization with weekly scalp DPC. TCRdb fed the RACE reads into MiXCR, producing one record per CDR3 protein. The sample includes under 95,000 distinct CDR3 sequences, 8.5% of them seen just once. The source material was whole blood, sampled in connection with sensitization to the hapten diphenylcyclopropenone (DPC). These receptors originate from a man aged 40-50 years with alopecia areata. Some clones in this sample may be carry-over from other donors' samples.

The table lists this clonotype with a few counts. This chain joins TRBV7-2 and TRBJ2-1; 8 bases match TRBD2. V lost 5 bases, J lost 6 bases, and 9 bases stayed unmatched. The CDR3 totals 15 residues. Germline V gene sequence: CDR1 SGHTA, CDR2 FQGNSA. CDR3 loop: CASSLASSGSNEQFF. The CDR3 DNA reads as TGTGCCAGCAGCCTTGCATCCAGCGGGAGCAATGAGCAGTTCTTC.

V and J are TRBV11-2 and TRBJ2-7; D call uncertain. Per germline, CDR1 SGHAT and CDR2 FQNNGV. V was trimmed by 4 bases and J by 7 bases, leaving 14 bases between them. The CDR3 runs to 13 residues. CDR3 residues: CASSYTDGFEQYV. CDR3 nucleotide sequence: TGTGCCAGCAGCTACACGGACGGGTTTGAGCAGTACGTC.

This chain links TRBV7-2 with TRBJ2-7; 9 positions match TRBD2. This CDR3 is built from 14 residues. The V gene's germline CDR1 is SGHTA and CDR2 FQGNSA. V lost 5 bases to trimming and J lost 0 bases; unmatched junction nucleotides: 2. CDR3 nucleotides: TGTGCCAGCAGCACTAGCGGGTACTCCTACGAGCAGTACTTC. This gives the protein CASSTSGYSYEQYF. Complete variable domain (other parts from reference TRBV7-2 and TRBJ2-7): GAGVSQSPSNKVTEKGKDVELRCDPISGHTALYWYRQSLGQGLEFLIYFQGNSAPDKSGLPSDRFSAERTGGSVSTLTIQRTQQEDSAVYLCASSTSGYSYEQYFGPGTRLTVT.

A remark on this clonotype: The junction departs from germline at one end; a sequencing error may be responsible. V gene TRBV6-6 combines with J gene TRBJ1-4, with D perhaps matching TRBD1 (5 bases). The CDR3 extends over 16 amino acids. The germline CDR1 and CDR2 sequences are MNHNY and SVGAGI (reference sequence). CDR3 sequence reads: CASGYSGTALFEKLFF. The CDR3 DNA reads as TGTGCCAGCGGTTACAGTGGGACCGCGTTATTTGAAAAACTGTTTTTT.

This clonotype has a count of ten or more. The genes are TRBV7-2 and TRBJ2-3, with D perhaps TRBD2 (6 bases). V shed 5 bases and J shed 4 bases, with 16 bases lying between them. The CDR3 contains 15 residues. CDR1 and CDR2 (germline): SGHTA, FQGNSA. The CDR3 DNA reads TGTGCCAGCAGCACCCAGGGAGGTGGCGCAGATACGCAGTATTTT. Translation gives CASSTQGGGADTQYF.

V usage is TRBV29-1 and J usage is TRBJ2-3; D remains ambiguous. The ends were cut back, 3 bases at V and 4 bases at J, with 8 bases in the middle. Germline CDR1 and CDR2: SQVTM and ANQGSEA. The CDR3 spans 12 residues. The CDR3 region is CSVEHGADTQYF. The CDR3 nucleotides read TGCAGCGTTGAGCACGGCGCAGATACGCAGTATTTT.

The genes are TRBV6-1 and TRBJ2-1; no reliable D call. Germline values: CDR1 MNHNS, CDR2 SASEGT. V gave up 6 bases and J gave up 2 bases, with 17 bases separating them. This CDR3 is built from 16 residues. The DNA of the CDR3 is TGTGCCAGCAGCCGGACCCCTCTTCCAACCTACAATGAGCAGTTCTTC. This sequence encodes CASSRTPLPTYNEQFF.

This clonotype has only a few counts. The rearrangement links TRBV29-1 to TRBJ2-2; D remains unclear. This CDR3 is built from 14 residues. Per germline, CDR1 SQVTM and CDR2 ANQGSEA. V was pared by 0 bases and J by 3 bases, with 8 bases between. This CDR3 reads CSVEDAGDTGELFF. In DNA form, the CDR3 reads TGCAGCGTTGAAGACGCTGGGGACACCGGGGAGCTGTTTTTT.

This clonotype was counted a few times. The V gene is TRBV14, the J gene TRBJ2-7; no firm D call. Trimming pared 6 bases from V and 4 bases from J, leaving 10 bases between. Germline V lookup: CDR1 SGHDN, CDR2 FVKESK. The CDR3 has 12 amino acids. The CDR3 bases are TGTGCCAGCAGTTTAAATGCTTACGAGCAGTACTTC. It is translated as CASSLNAYEQYF.

The chain carries TRBV3-1 and TRBJ1-2; D is unclear. From germline, CDR1 is LGHDT and CDR2 YNNKEL (reference sequence). The CDR3 loop spans 15 amino acids. Trimming took 5 bases from V and 0 from J, leaving 13 bases between them. The CDR3 bases are TGTGCCAGCAGCAGAGCCGGGCCTACTAACTATGGCTACACCTTC. Its protein product is CASSRAGPTNYGYTF.

Of note for this clonotype: A much larger clonotype is one base distant, so this may be a read error. The chain carries TRBV7-9 and TRBJ1-5, with 8 bases identical to TRBD1. Germline values: CDR1 SEHNR, CDR2 FQNEAQ (reference sequence). This CDR3 comprises 17 residues. With V trimmed by 3 bases and J by 4 bases, 11 bases remained unmatched. CDR3 sequence reads: CASSFDRGPLRNQPQHF. CDR3 DNA: TGTGCCAGCAGCTTCGACAGGGGACCCCTTAGAAATCAGCCCCAGCATTTT.

This clonotype showed up many times. The rearrangement uses TRBV25-1 and TRBJ1-1; no reliable D call. The CDR3 extends over 14 amino acids. V dropped 3 bases and J dropped 4 bases, with 12 bases sitting between them. Germline loops: CDR1 MGHDK, CDR2 SYGVNS. CDR3 sequence (DNA): TGTGCCAGCAGTGACATCGACCGAGTCACTGAAGCTTTCTTT. Protein sequence: CASSDIDRVTEAFF.

To note about this clonotype: Germline is not matched at one junction end, which may reflect a read error. The chain combines TRBV9 with TRBJ2-7; tentative D call: TRBD2 (6 bases). CDR1 is SGDLS and CDR2 is YYNGEE in the germline V gene. The CDR3 length is 14 residues. The CDR3 nucleotides read TGTGCCAGCAGCGTCGGTCCGGGAGACTACAAGCAGTACTTC. This encodes CASSVGPGDYKQYF. The full variable domain, in which reference TRBV9 and TRBJ2-7 provide the parts outside the CDR3, is DSGVTQTPKHLITATGQRVTLRCSPRSGDLSVYWYQQSLDQGLQFLIQYYNGEERAKGNILERFSAQQFPDLHSELNLSSLELGDSALYFCASSVGPGDYKQYFGPGTRLTVT.

Many counts were recorded for this clonotype. This rearrangement joins TRBV20-1 to TRBJ2-7; perhaps TRBD2 as D (7 bases). Per the germline V gene, CDR1 is DFQATT and CDR2 is SNEGSKA (reference sequence). V was pared by 0 bases and J by 4 bases, with 16 bases between. This CDR3 has 15 amino acids. CDR3 residues: CSARDLVGGGYEQYF. For the CDR3, the DNA is TGCAGTGCTAGAGATTTGGTGGGAGGGGGGTACGAGCAGTACTTC.

This sequence joins TRBV7-2 and TRBJ2-3; D may be TRBD2 (7 bases). Germline CDR1 and CDR2: SGHTA and FQGNSA. Trimming removed 1 base from V and 5 bases from J, with 19 bases in between. The length of the CDR3 is 17 residues. The CDR3 sequence: CASSLGEGGLPLDTQYF. CDR3 bases: TGTGCCAGCAGCTTAGGGGAAGGGGGACTACCCCTAGATACGCAGTATTTT.

This clonotype was seen only a few times. The chain employs TRBV5-5 and TRBJ2-7; 8 bases are shared with TRBD2. V was pared by 2 bases and J by 1 base, with 5 bases of the junction left unmatched. Germline-derived CDR1 and CDR2 are SGHKS and YYEKEE (reference sequence). CDR3 length: 15 amino acids. CDR3: CASSFPGGSSYEQYF. CDR3 in DNA: TGTGCCAGCAGCTTTCCGGGAGGGAGTTCCTACGAGCAGTACTTC.

There are many counts of this clonotype. The J gene is TRBJ1-6, the V gene TRBV7-2; 10 bases fit TRBD1. Trimming at V came to 1 base and at J to 10 bases, leaving 4 bases not matched to a gene. CDR1 and CDR2 (germline): SGHTA, FQGNSA. This CDR3 contains 15 residues. The CDR3 sequence: CASSLGGTGVSPLHF. The DNA for the CDR3 is TGTGCCAGCAGCTTAGGCGGGACAGGGGTCTCACCCCTCCACTTT.

This clonotype was seen more than once but under ten times. The chain is built from TRBV19 and TRBJ2-3, with 7 bases identical to TRBD2. The CDR3 is made up of 15 amino acids. The germline gives CDR1 LNHDA, CDR2 SQIVND (reference sequence). Germline trimming cut 0 bases from V and 3 bases from J; bases unmatched to any gene: 3. DNA for the CDR3: TGTGCCAGTAGTATAGACCGACTAGCTACAGATACGCAGTATTTT. It translates to CASSIDRLATDTQYF.

There are a few counts of this clonotype. The DNA for the CDR3 is TGTGCCAGCAGCCAAGAGAGCCCCCTGGGCGTAGTGGGATCCAATGAGCAGTTCTTC. Encoded protein: CASSQESPLGVVGSNEQFF. J is TRBJ2-1 and V is TRBV3-1, with D unclear. The CDR3 covers 19 residues. Between the trimmed V and J ends, which lost 0 bases and 6 bases, there was a span of 24 bases. Germline-derived CDR1 and CDR2 are LGHDT and YNNKEL (reference sequence).

On this clonotype itself: Given a much more abundant clone one base away, this may be a read error. The chain recombines TRBV2 with TRBJ1-2, with D possibly TRBD1 on 5 matching bases. CDR1 and CDR2 from the germline V gene are SNHLY and FYNNEI. The length of the CDR3 is 14 residues. V gave up 3 bases and J gave up 3 bases, with 11 bases separating them. CDR3 DNA sequence: TGTGCCAGCAGTGAGCAGGGCGAACACTATGGCTACACCTTC. Translation gives CASSEQGEHYGYTF. The variable domain in full, completed from reference TRBV2 and TRBJ1-2, reads EPEVTQTPSHQVTQMGQEVILRCVPISNHLYFYWYRQILGQKVEFLVSFYNNEISEKSEIFDDQFSVERPDGSNFTLKIRSTKLEDSAMYFCASSEQGEHYGYTFGSGTRLTVV.

The V and J genes are TRBV5-1 and TRBJ2-7; D gene ambiguous. The CDR3 loop spans 12 amino acids. From germline, CDR1 is SGHRS and CDR2 YFSETQ. Trimming stripped 2 bases from V and 4 bases from J, with 7 bases between. This CDR3 reads CASSFDGYEQYF. The CDR3 bases are TGCGCCAGCAGCTTTGACGGGTACGAGCAGTACTTC.

This clonotype appeared a few times. This chain links TRBV20-1 with TRBJ1-3; D unclear. Trimming removed 7 bases from V and 1 base from J, with 11 bases in between. Germline V lookup: CDR1 DFQATT, CDR2 SNEGSKA (reference sequence). The CDR3 loop spans 13 amino acids. CDR3 loop: CSGVSGSGNTIYF. CDR3 coding DNA: TGCAGTGGGGTCTCCGGGTCTGGAAACACCATATATTTT.